This is a list of T cell receptor beta chains from one sample in a study of blood T cell repertoires in COVID-19. Assay used: immunoSEQ multiplex PCR; TCRdb lists only in-frame clones, some missing. The repertoire holds around 68,000 clones, with roughly 90% as singletons. What was sequenced was peripheral blood. These TCRs come from a human donor in a cohort sampled during active COVID-19. Each CDR3 is given with its conserved first and last residue. Each record gives: J gene, clone size, V gene, CDR3 protein. Only part of the rows carry a size: once, few, many, or a class if the clone is expanded.

J gene: TRBJ1-5
clone size: -
V gene: TRBV7-2
CDR3 protein: CASSFEARNQPQHF

J gene: TRBJ1-1
clone size: -
V gene: TRBV4-1
CDR3 protein: CASSPYTDRANTEAFF

J gene: TRBJ2-1
clone size: -
V gene: TRBV27
CDR3 protein: CASRTEHRGGNEQFF

J gene: TRBJ2-7
clone size: -
V gene: TRBV7-7
CDR3 protein: CASSPDRGWSYEQYF

J gene: TRBJ2-7
clone size: -
V gene: TRBV6-5
CDR3 protein: CASSPPLYEQYF

J gene: TRBJ1-5
clone size: -
V gene: TRBV19
CDR3 protein: CASSTTPGNSNQPQHF

J gene: TRBJ2-2
clone size: -
V gene: TRBV3-1/TRBV3-2
CDR3 protein: CASRLPGVAGGETGELFF

J gene: TRBJ1-1
clone size: -
V gene: TRBV28
CDR3 protein: CASSYYQTGQGSGNTEAFF

J gene: TRBJ2-1
clone size: -
V gene: TRBV5-1
CDR3 protein: CASSLMSAYNEQFF

J gene: TRBJ2-1
clone size: -
V gene: TRBV9
CDR3 protein: CASSLSGTSGSPGFF

J gene: TRBJ1-2
clone size: -
V gene: TRBV28
CDR3 protein: CASRREGSSNYGYTF

J gene: TRBJ2-3
clone size: -
V gene: TRBV7-2
CDR3 protein: CASSLALGAGGKQYF

J gene: TRBJ1-1
clone size: -
V gene: TRBV6-5
CDR3 protein: CASRTGKGEAFF

J gene: TRBJ1-5
clone size: -
V gene: TRBV28
CDR3 protein: CASSRLTGGHQPQHF

J gene: TRBJ1-4
clone size: -
V gene: TRBV7-9
CDR3 protein: CASSPQGTGGVGTNEKLFF

J gene: TRBJ2-1
clone size: few
V gene: TRBV19
CDR3 protein: CASSISGMANEQFF

J gene: TRBJ2-1
clone size: -
V gene: TRBV7-3
CDR3 protein: CASSTGQNEQFF

J gene: TRBJ1-2
clone size: few
V gene: TRBV20-1
CDR3 protein: CSVFRGYGYTF

J gene: TRBJ2-1
clone size: -
V gene: TRBV7-9
CDR3 protein: CASSASFVGRAYNEQFF

J gene: TRBJ2-1
clone size: once
V gene: TRBV24-1
CDR3 protein: CATSAPKAEQFF

J gene: TRBJ1-6
clone size: -
V gene: TRBV19
CDR3 protein: CASSISFREPRSPLHF

J gene: TRBJ2-1
clone size: -
V gene: TRBV3-1/TRBV3-2
CDR3 protein: CASSQDRGYNEQFF

J gene: TRBJ1-2
clone size: -
V gene: TRBV24-1
CDR3 protein: CATSDPHRGYGYTF

J gene: TRBJ2-1
clone size: -
V gene: TRBV27
CDR3 protein: CASSFPGILNEQFF

J gene: TRBJ1-5
clone size: -
V gene: TRBV7-2
CDR3 protein: CASSSGTGEQPQHF

J gene: TRBJ2-5
clone size: -
V gene: TRBV10-3
CDR3 protein: CAISRLAASQETQYF

J gene: TRBJ2-3
clone size: -
V gene: TRBV5-4
CDR3 protein: CASSLGLAGGPKDTQYF

J gene: TRBJ1-4
clone size: -
V gene: TRBV28
CDR3 protein: CASSLDWAGQRNEKLFF

J gene: TRBJ2-7
clone size: -
V gene: TRBV28
CDR3 protein: CASKTGGGYEQYF